The next 5 T cell receptor beta chains were all read from a single sample in a study of T-cell reconstitution after alpha-beta-depleted transplantation in children. Unique molecular identifiers were incorporated when the TCRbeta library was constructed. TCRdb recomputed calls from the PCR reads with MiXCR, one row per CDR3 protein. The data hold about 300,000 distinct CDR3 sequences, with 10% observed a single time. Source: PBMCs, taken before TCRalphabeta/CD19-depleted stem cell transplant. These receptors all stem from a boy under three years old with acute myeloid leukemia, due to receive a stem cell transplant.

This clonotype appeared many times. This chain uses TRBV5-5 with TRBJ1-1; D unresolved. V shed 4 bases and J shed 0 bases, with 7 bases lying between them. Germline loops: CDR1 SGHKS, CDR2 YYEKEE (reference sequence). This CDR3 spans 13 amino acids. The CDR3 DNA is TGTGCCAGCAGCCCGACCTTGAACACTGAAGCTTTCTTT. Its protein is CASSPTLNTEAFF. The whole variable domain, remainder taken from reference TRBV5-5 and TRBJ1-1, is DAGVTQSPTHLIKTRGQQVTLRCSPISGHKSVSWYQQVLGQGPQFIFQYYEKEERGRGNFPDRFSARQFPNYSSELNVNALLLGDSALYLCASSPTLNTEAFFGQGTRLTVV.

This clonotype was recorded many times. The chain has TRBV12-3 or TRBV12-4 and TRBJ2-7; D possibly corresponds to TRBD2 (5 bases). CDR3 size: 15 residues. Trimming took off 6 bases at V and 6 bases at J, with 21 bases between the two ends. In nucleotides, the CDR3 is TGTGCCAGCAGCCCTACGGGCTTCCGACGGGGCGAGCAGTACTTC. Protein: CASSPTGFRRGEQYF.

This clonotype occurred many times. The J gene is TRBJ1-2, the V gene TRBV6-1; TRBD1 might be the D (5 bases). This CDR3 has 16 amino acids. Germline-derived CDR1 and CDR2 are MNHNS and SASEGT. Trimming shortened V by 6 bases and J by 0 bases, and 17 bases separated the two germline ends. Written as DNA, the CDR3 is TGTGCCAGCAGGCAATTATTGGACATAGCTAACTATGGCTACACCTTC. Protein product: CASRQLLDIANYGYTF.

This clonotype was detected many times. V gene TRBV11-2 combines with J gene TRBJ1-5; possibly TRBD1 for D (6 bases). Germline CDR1 SGHAT, CDR2 FQNNGV. The CDR3 spans 14 residues. V shed 3 bases and J shed 3 bases, with 9 bases lying between them. CDR3 in DNA: TGTGCCAGCAGCTTTGGGGGGGCCAATCAGCCCCAGCATTTT. Residues: CASSFGGANQPQHF.

This clonotype came up many times. V usage is TRBV10-3 and J usage is TRBJ2-3; either TRBD1 or TRBD2 may supply D (6 bases each). With 8 bases removed from V and 0 bases from J, the gap between germline ends came to 18 bases. Germline CDR1 and CDR2: ENHRY and SYGVKD. CDR3 length equals 16 residues. CDR3 sequence (DNA): TGTGCCATCGGGCCTGGGGGCGCGGGGAGCACAGATACGCAGTATTTT. Protein sequence: CAIGPGGAGSTDTQYF.